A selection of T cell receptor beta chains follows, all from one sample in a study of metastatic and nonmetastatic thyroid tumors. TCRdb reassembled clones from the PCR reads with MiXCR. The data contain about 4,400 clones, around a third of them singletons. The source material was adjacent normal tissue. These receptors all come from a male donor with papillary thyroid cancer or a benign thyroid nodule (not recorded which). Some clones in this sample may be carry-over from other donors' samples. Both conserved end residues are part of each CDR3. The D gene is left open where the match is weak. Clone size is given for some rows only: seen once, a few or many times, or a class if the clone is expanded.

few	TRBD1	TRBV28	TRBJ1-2	CASSLGGQGISGYTF	TGTGCCAGCAGTTTAGGGGGACAGGGGATAAGCGGCTACACCTTC
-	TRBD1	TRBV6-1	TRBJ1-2	CPSIEAGTGDGYTF	TGTCCCAGCATTGAAGCCGGGACAGGCGATGGCTACACCTTC
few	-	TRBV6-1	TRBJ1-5	CASSEFLGADNQPQHF	TGTGCCAGCAGTGAATTTCTGGGGGCGGACAATCAGCCCCAGCATTTT
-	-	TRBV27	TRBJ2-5	CASSLLPVTMYQETQYF	TGTGCCAGCAGTTTACTTCCAGTGACGATGTACCAAGAGACCCAGTACTTC
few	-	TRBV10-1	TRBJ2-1	CASSETEYNEQFF	TGCGCCAGCTCTGAGACAGAATACAATGAGCAGTTCTTC
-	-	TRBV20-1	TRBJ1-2	CSASNRQSNYGYTF	TGCAGTGCTAGTAATCGACAGAGTAACTATGGCTACACCTTC
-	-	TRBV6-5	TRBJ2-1	CASSYNRGYNEQFF	TGTGCCAGCAGTTACAACCGAGGGTACAATGAGCAGTTCTTC
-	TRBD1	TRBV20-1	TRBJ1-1	CSSDRGSTEAFF	TGCAGTTCGGACAGGGGGAGTACTGAAGCTTTCTTT
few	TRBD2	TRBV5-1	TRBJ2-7	CASSAAGGLFYEQYF	TGCGCCAGCAGCGCAGCGGGGGGCCTCTTCTACGAGCAGTACTTC
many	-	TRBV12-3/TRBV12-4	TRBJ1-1	CASSFGSTEAFF	TGTGCCAGCAGTTTCGGCTCCACTGAAGCTTTCTTT
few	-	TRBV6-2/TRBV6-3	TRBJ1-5	CASSYRLGDQPQHF	TGTGCCAGCAGTTACCGTCTGGGCGATCAGCCCCAGCATTTT
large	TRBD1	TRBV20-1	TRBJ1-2	CSAKGGQGDGYTF	TGCAGTGCTAAGGGGGGACAGGGAGACGGCTACACCTTC
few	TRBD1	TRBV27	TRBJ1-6	CASRMGQNNSPLHF	TGTGCCAGCAGGATGGGACAGAATAATTCACCCCTCCACTTT
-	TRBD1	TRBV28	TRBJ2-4	CASSQPDRVDIQYF	TGTGCCAGCAGTCAGCCAGACAGGGTCGACATTCAGTACTTC
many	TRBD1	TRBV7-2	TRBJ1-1	CASSPDRGSEAFF	TGTGCCAGCAGCCCCGACAGGGGATCTGAAGCTTTCTTT
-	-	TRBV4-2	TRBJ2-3	CASSQEGRTGVDTQYF	TGTGCCAGCAGCCAAGAGGGACGAACTGGGGTGGATACGCAGTATTTT
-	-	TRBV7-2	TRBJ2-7	CASSPSYEQYF	TGTGCCAGCAGCCCCTCCTACGAGCAGTACTTC
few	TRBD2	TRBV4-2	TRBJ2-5	CASSPYGASGQETQYF	TGTGCCAGCAGCCCCTACGGAGCTAGCGGACAAGAGACCCAGTACTTC
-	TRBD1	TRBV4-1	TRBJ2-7	CASSQVLTGVYEQYF	TGCGCCAGCAGCCAAGTTTTGACAGGGGTCTACGAGCAGTACTTC
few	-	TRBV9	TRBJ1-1	CASSTGGLEAFF	TGTGCCAGCAGCACAGGTGGGCTGGAAGCTTTCTTT
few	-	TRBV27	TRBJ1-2	CASSSWETERGSYTF	TGTGCCAGCAGTTCTTGGGAGACGGAGCGCGGGAGCTACACCTTC
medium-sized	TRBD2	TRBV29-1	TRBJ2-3	CSVAGGQSERWDTQYF	TGCAGCGTTGCGGGAGGGCAGTCTGAGCGGTGGGATACGCAGTATTTT
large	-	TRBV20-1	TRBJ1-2	CSASHGDYGYTF	TGCAGTGCTAGTCACGGGGACTATGGCTACACCTTC
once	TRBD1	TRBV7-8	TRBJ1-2	CASSLAPTGDGYTF	TGTGCCAGCAGCTTAGCGCCGACAGGGGATGGCTACACCTTC
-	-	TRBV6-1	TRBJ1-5	CASRDPTGNQPQHF	TGTGCCAGCAGAGATCCAACGGGCAATCAGCCCCAGCATTTT
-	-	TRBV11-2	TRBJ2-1	CASSQDINSYNEQFF	TGTGCCAGCAGCCAGGACATAAACTCCTACAATGAGCAGTTCTTC
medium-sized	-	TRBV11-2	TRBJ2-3	CASSLVAGSGTDTQYF	TGTGCCAGCAGCTTAGTTGCGGGGTCGGGCACAGATACGCAGTATTTT
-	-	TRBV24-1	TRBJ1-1	CATSGGGTEAFF	TGTGCCACCAGTGGTGGGGGCACTGAAGCTTTCTTT
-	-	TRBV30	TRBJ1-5	CTGGVGDHQPQHF	TGTACCGGGGGTGTCGGAGACCATCAGCCCCAGCATTTT
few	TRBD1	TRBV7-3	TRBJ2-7	CASSPDRDDEQYF	TGTGCCAGCAGCCCGGACAGGGACGACGAGCAGTACTTC
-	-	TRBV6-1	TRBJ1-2	CASRSGGSGNYGYTF	TGTGCCAGCAGATCTGGTGGTTCAGGCAACTATGGCTACACCTTC
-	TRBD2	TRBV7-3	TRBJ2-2	CASSPRAGLADSGELFF	TGTGCCAGCAGCCCCCGGGCCGGACTAGCGGATTCCGGGGAGCTGTTTTTT
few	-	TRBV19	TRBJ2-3	CASSTLGDTDTQYF	TGTGCCAGTAGTACCCTAGGGGACACAGATACGCAGTATTTT
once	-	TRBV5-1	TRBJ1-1	CASSYDSTPEAFF	TGCGCCAGCAGCTACGACAGTACCCCTGAAGCTTTCTTT
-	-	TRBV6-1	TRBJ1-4	CASSEAGVKLFF	TGTGCCAGCAGTGAAGCAGGGGTGAAACTGTTTTTT
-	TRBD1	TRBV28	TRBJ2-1	CASSKLWDSSTLAHEQFF	TGTGCCAGCAGTAAGCTCTGGGACAGCTCCACCCTCGCCCATGAGCAGTTCTTC
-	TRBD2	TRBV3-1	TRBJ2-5	CASSFLGGAETQYF	TGTGCCAGCAGCTTTCTCGGGGGGGCGGAGACCCAGTACTTC
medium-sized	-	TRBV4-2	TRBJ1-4	CASRTGVQFNEKLFF	TGTGCCAGCAGAACAGGTGTACAGTTTAATGAAAAACTGTTTTTT
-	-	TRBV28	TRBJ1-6	CASSFQTSPLHF	TGTGCCAGCAGTTTTCAGACTTCACCCCTCCACTTT
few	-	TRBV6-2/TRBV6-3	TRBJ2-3	CASSYSPVYTDTQYF	TGTGCCAGCAGTTACTCACCGGTTTACACAGATACGCAGTATTTT